This TCR beta chain was documented in a study of cytomegalovirus exposure and HLA in healthy donors. Germline CDR1 is ENHRY and CDR2 is SYGVKD. The germline V and J ends were trimmed by 0 bases and 5 bases, with 13 bases remaining between them. The CDR3 covers 15 residues. Study-level points and caveats: There were some V segments, including TRBV6-2 and TRBV6-3, excluded as indistinguishable. Earlier analysis yielded a pattern in which most TCR beta V segments were productive about 87% or about 30% of the time. A later analysis reportedly found fewer N-insertions in an Asian-associated ancestry cluster than the approximately 700-donor mean.

A multiplex PCR was run with 60 Vbeta primers and 13 Jbeta primers. Sequencing used immunoSEQ multiplex PCR; TCRdb keeps in-frame clones, though not all of them. The data show approximately 110,000 clones, about four fifths seen once. This clone has more than one count but fewer than ten. Its cognate antigen is unknown. V is TRBV10-3 and J is TRBJ1-1, with D possibly being TRBD1 (5 bases). This clonotype was sampled from a man aged 25 to 40 in good health and CMV-seropositive. What was sequenced was PBMCs. CDR3 sequence reads: CAISESRQRLTEAFF. The CDR3 bases are TGTGCCATCAGTGAGTCGAGACAGAGACTGACTGAAGCTTTCTTT.